These 5 T cell receptor beta chains share one sample of origin, sequenced in a study of Ad26.COV2.S vaccination and SARS-CoV-2 variants. TCRdb keeps only in-frame clones here, not all; method: immunoSEQ multiplex PCR. Of roughly 240,000 clones listed, 88% are singletons. Treatment described: some 20 received Ad26.COV2.S at low or high dose, single or two shots; 5 received placebo; per-sample allocation not given. Material that was analyzed had been drawn on day 63 after the first vaccine or placebo injection. Here the sequenced sample was peripheral blood, taken in a trial of Ad26.COV2.S vaccine versus placebo. These receptors came from a person aged 18-65 years who received the Ad26.COV2.S COVID-19 vaccine or a placebo.

V and J are TRBV30 and TRBJ2-5; 10 positions match TRBD2. Trimming removed 0 bases from V and 5 bases from J; junction bases left unmatched: 6. Germline values: CDR1 GTSNPN, CDR2 SVGIG (reference sequence). This CDR3 is built from 15 residues. DNA for the CDR3: TGTGCCTGGAGTGTCCTAGCGGGAGCTCGGGAGACCCAGTACTTC. It codes for CAWSVLAGARETQYF.

This clone was counted a few times. The chain is built from TRBV30 and TRBJ1-3, with a tentative D call TRBD1 (6 bases). The V end lost 1 base, the J end lost 4 bases, and 20 bases lay between the germline ends. Germline V CDR1 and CDR2: GTSNPN, SVGIG (reference sequence). The CDR3 consists of 17 residues. The CDR3: CAWSEGQRGSSGNTIYF. CDR3 coding DNA: TGTGCCTGGAGTGAGGGCCAGAGGGGGTCTTCGGGAAACACCATATATTTT.

As DNA, the CDR3 is TGTGCCAGCAGTTTAGGACCCGTGTACAATGAGCAGTTCTTC. It translates to CASSLGPVYNEQFF. This sequence joins TRBV28 and TRBJ2-1; D is unclear. Trimming shortened V by 2 bases and J by 4 bases, and 9 bases separated the two germline ends. The CDR3 has 14 amino acids. CDR1 is MDHEN and CDR2 is SYDVKM in the germline V gene.

Concerning this clone: A read error may be the cause here, since a much bigger clone is one base away. The CDR3 DNA follows: TGTGCCAGCAGCTCCGGGACAGGGCCCTACGAGCAGTACTTC. Translation: CASSSGTGPYEQYF. The J gene is TRBJ2-7, the V gene TRBV27, with TRBD1 identical over 9 bases. Germline values: CDR1 MNHEY, CDR2 SMNVEV (reference sequence). The trim removed 6 bases at V and 2 bases at J, leaving 5 bases unmatched. CDR3 length: 14 residues.

V is TRBV5-6 and J is TRBJ1-1, with D tentatively TRBD1 (5 bases). V was pared by 0 bases and J by 5 bases, with 11 bases between. The CDR3 loop spans 14 amino acids. Germline V gene sequence: CDR1 SGHDT, CDR2 YYEEEE. CDR3 sequence (DNA): TGTGCCAGCAGCTTGGTCGACAGTTATACTGAAGCTTTCTTT. Its translation is CASSLVDSYTEAFF.